The clone carrying this T cell receptor (beta chain) appeared once. The antigen remains undetermined. TCRbeta library construction was performed incorporating unique molecular identifiers. TCRdb redid the calling of the PCR reads with MiXCR, one entry per CDR3 protein. The sample records about 580,000 distinct CDR3 sequences, roughly 23% being singletons. The entry originates in a study of T-cell reconstitution after alpha-beta-depleted transplantation in children. Study conclusions and caveats: Reportedly, roughly two months post-transplant, alpha-beta T cells arose from several hundred expanded graft clones.

This CDR3 contains 16 residues. Trimming took 7 bases from V and 3 from J, leaving 19 bases between them. Germline CDR1 is SGHTA and CDR2 is FQGNSA. This receptor was taken from a boy in the first two years of life who had a stem cell transplant for acute myeloid leukemia, so the T cells may come from the graft donor. This sample comprised PBMCs, mostly from graft donor cells, obtained 360 days after TCRalphabeta/CD19-depleted stem cell transplant. The chain uses TRBV7-2 and TRBJ1-5; D not resolved. This chain's CDR3 is CASTLWAPESNQPQHF. In nucleotides, the CDR3 is TGTGCCAGCACCCTTTGGGCCCCAGAATCCAATCAGCCCCAGCATTTT.